The clone carrying this T cell receptor beta chain occurred many times. Its antigen remains unidentified. Busulfan-fludarabine conditioning, marrow transplant, and cyclophosphamide on days +3 and +4 were administered. The data derive from a study of T cells after posttransplantation cyclophosphamide. Whole-study results and caveats: TRB overlap between skin or GI tissue T cells and blood was limited.

Clones were sequenced by immunoSEQ multiplex PCR, and TCRdb holds only the in-frame ones, with some missing. In total the sample includes approximately 10,000 clones, none of them seen once. This CDR3 has 16 amino acids. V shed 2 bases and J shed 7 bases, with 21 bases lying between them. The germline CDR1 and CDR2 sequences are SGHDT and YYEEEE. Source: PBMCs, taken about 350 days after allogeneic stem cell transplant with posttransplant cyclophosphamide. This clonotype was obtained from a male patient aged 45-60 years who received an allogeneic stem cell transplant from a related donor and was CMV-positive. The graft donor may have given rise to some T cells. The chain employs TRBV5-6 and TRBJ1-2, with D possibly TRBD1 on 6 matching bases. The CDR3 nucleotides are TGTGCCAGCAGCTTCAGGGGCTCTTTAATTCGATCTGGCTACACCTTC. Encoded protein: CASSFRGSLIRSGYTF.